The present TCR beta chain was sequenced within a study of T cell responses to AZD1222 COVID-19 vaccine. The CDR3 loop spans 16 amino acids. The V segment lost 4 bases and the J segment 3 bases; nucleotides outside the gene matches: 8. In germline, CDR1 is SGDLS, CDR2 YYNGEE. Notes on the study in general: Nearly half of spike-specific TCRs reportedly go after variant regions that carry no mutations. In all cases, repertoires were sampled only after the peak T cell response. Mostly white British, mostly female donors; authors suggested clonal diversity may be underestimated. The study identified only five to seven AZD1222 recipients as seropositive at baseline.

A word on this clone: Its antigen is undetermined.

Repertoires were generated with immunoSEQ multiplex PCR, while TCRdb's copy carries only in-frame clones and drops some. This table has about 100,000 clones, roughly 86% appearing once. This chain joins TRBV9 and TRBJ2-3, with 10 positions matching TRBD2. The sample in question was peripheral blood, obtained on day 0 of MenACWY control vaccination. The TCR originated in an adult in good health. CDR3 DNA sequence: TGTGCCAGCAGCCCCAGCGGGGGGGCTATTACAGATACGCAGTATTTT. Translation: CASSPSGGAITDTQYF. The full variable domain, rest sourced from reference TRBV9 and TRBJ2-3, is DSGVTQTPKHLITATGQRVTLRCSPRSGDLSVYWYQQSLDQGLQFLIQYYNGEERAKGNILERFSAQQFPDLHSELNLSSLELGDSALYFCASSPSGGAITDTQYFGPGTRLTVL.